This TCR beta chain originates from a study of radiation and T cells in renal cell carcinoma. Study-wide background: Nephrectomy followed 15 Gy stereotactic body radiation by 4 weeks.

Sequencing used immunoSEQ multiplex PCR; TCRdb keeps in-frame clones, though not all of them. This table holds around 140,000 clones, approximately 87% found once. Per germline, CDR1 SNHLY and CDR2 FYNNEI. CDR3 size: 13 residues. V shed 10 bases and J shed 4 bases, with 16 bases lying between them. Time point denoted: baseline pretreatment blood. Treatment defined: 15 Gy SBRT to primary tumor, nephrectomy 4 weeks later. The patient's renal cell carcinoma had clear cell pathology. The rearrangement uses TRBV2 and TRBJ1-2; no reliable D call. The TCR was taken from a woman aged 45-60 years with renal cell carcinoma. Specimen: blood, collected from a patient whose treatment included radiotherapy and nephrectomy. CDR3 sequence: CANYEPLAYGYTF. CDR3 sequence (DNA): TGTGCCAACTACGAACCTCTAGCCTATGGCTACACCTTC.